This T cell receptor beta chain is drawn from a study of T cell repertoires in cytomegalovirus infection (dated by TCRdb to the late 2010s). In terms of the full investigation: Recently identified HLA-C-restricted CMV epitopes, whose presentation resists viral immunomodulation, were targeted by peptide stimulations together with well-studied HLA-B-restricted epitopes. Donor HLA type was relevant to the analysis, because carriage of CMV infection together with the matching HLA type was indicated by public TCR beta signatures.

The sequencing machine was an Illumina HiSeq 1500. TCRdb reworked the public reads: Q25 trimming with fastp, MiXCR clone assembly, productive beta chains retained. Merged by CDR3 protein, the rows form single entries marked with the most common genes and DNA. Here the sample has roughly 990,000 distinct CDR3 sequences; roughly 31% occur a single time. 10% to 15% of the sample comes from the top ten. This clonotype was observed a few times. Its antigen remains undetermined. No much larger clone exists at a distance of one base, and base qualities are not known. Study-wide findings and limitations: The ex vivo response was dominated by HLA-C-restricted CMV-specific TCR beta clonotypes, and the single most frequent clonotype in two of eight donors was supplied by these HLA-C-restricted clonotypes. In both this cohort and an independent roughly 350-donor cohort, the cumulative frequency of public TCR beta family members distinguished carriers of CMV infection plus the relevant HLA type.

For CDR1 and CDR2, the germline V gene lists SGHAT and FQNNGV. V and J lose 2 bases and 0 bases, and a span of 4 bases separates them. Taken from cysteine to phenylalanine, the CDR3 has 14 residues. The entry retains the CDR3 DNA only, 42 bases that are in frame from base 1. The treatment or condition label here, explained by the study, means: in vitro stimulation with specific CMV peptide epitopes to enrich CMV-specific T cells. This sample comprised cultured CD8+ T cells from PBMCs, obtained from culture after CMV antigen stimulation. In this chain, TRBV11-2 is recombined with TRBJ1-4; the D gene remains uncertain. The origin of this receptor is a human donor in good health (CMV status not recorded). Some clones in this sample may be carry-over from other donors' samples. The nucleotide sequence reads TGTGCCAGCAGCTTATCGCCAACTAATGAAAAACTGTTTTTT. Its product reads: CASSLSPTNEKLFF.